This paragraph covers one TCR beta chain sequence. This sample was included in a study of shared clonotypes between healthy human individuals. The germline CDR1 and CDR2 sequences are SGHVS and FQNEAQ. The CDR3 consists of 15 residues. V shed 3 bases, J shed 2 bases, and the junction held 7 bases outside the gene matches. TCRdb keeps only in-frame clones here, not all; method: immunoSEQ multiplex PCR. The sample includes about 380,000 clones, about 96% of them seen just once. The clonotype was recovered from a man under 40 in good health. This chain joins TRBV7-8 and TRBJ2-7, with 7 bases fitting TRBD2. Sequenced sample: memory CD8+ T cells sorted from blood. The subset: CD45RO+ cells pooled with CCR7-negative TemRA cells. The CDR3 here is CASSFRGESPYEQYF. The CDR3 DNA is TGTGCCAGCAGCTTCCGGGGGGAGTCCCCCTACGAGCAGTACTTC.